The entry that follows covers one T cell receptor beta chain sequence. Its target is unknown. Looked up from germline, CDR1 is SGHRS and CDR2 is YFSETQ. There are 15 residues in the CDR3. V shed 4 bases, J shed 5 bases, and the junction held 10 bases outside the gene matches. Every bit of the isolated RNA underwent reverse transcription, so sequencing read expressed TCRB transcripts. Sequencing used immunoSEQ multiplex PCR; TCRdb keeps in-frame clones, though not all of them. The sample contains about 470,000 clones, 30% of which appear only once. The data derive from a study of beta chain features in type 1 diabetes. Overall study findings and caveats: It was among patients, rather than healthy donors, that naive, central memory and Treg TCRB repertoires appeared more similar. In all four CD4+ subsets, TCRB CDR3 length was significantly, moderately reduced in type 1 diabetes.

This sequence joins TRBV5-1 and TRBJ2-5; 8 nucleotides match TRBD1. The clonotype originates from a man aged 18 to 29 in good health. Source material: naive CD4+ T cells from blood. The DNA for the CDR3 is TGCGCCAGCAGCCTGAGACAGGGGTATAGGGAGACCCAGTACTTC. Residues: CASSLRQGYRETQYF.